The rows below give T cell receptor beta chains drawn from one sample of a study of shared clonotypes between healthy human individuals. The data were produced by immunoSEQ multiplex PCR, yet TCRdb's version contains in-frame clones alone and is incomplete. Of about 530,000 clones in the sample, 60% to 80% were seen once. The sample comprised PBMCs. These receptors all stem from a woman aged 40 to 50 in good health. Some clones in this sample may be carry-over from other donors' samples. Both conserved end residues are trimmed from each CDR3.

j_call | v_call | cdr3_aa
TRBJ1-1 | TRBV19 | ASSTGLQVNTEAF
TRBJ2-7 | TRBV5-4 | ASSQGTGRTYEQY
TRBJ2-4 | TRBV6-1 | VSSDFLGRSNIQY
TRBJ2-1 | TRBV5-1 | ASSLGREWSRDEQF
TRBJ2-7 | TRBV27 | ASSLSMQGAGEQY
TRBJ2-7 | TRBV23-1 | ASSQSRPGRDRGKTYEQY
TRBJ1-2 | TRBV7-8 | ASSPRGDYGYT
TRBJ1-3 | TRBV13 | ASSRRTTIY
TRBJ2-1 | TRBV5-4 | ASSFTGREPYNEQF
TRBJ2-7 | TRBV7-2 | ASSGQGLWQY
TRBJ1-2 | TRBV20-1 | RAGMGYGYT
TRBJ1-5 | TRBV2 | ASSEETGGNQPQH
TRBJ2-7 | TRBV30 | AWNGGRASYEQY
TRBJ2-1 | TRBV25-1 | ASSITGTLNEQF
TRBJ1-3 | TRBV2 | ASKQDSGNTIY